This is a list of T cell receptor beta chains from one sample in a study of blood T cell repertoires in COVID-19. Profiled with immunoSEQ multiplex PCR; TCRdb holds only in-frame clones, not every one. The data show approximately 220,000 clones, roughly 84% seen once. Material for sequencing was PBMCs or T cells enriched from blood (not recorded which). Receptor source: a woman in her thirties or forties who had recovered from COVID-19. Each CDR3 is given with its conserved first and last residue. The D gene is left open where the match is weak. Clone size is not always given. Where it is, it says once, few, many or a class for expanded clones.

j_gene: TRBJ2-5; abundance: .; d_gene: .; v_gene: TRBV2; CDR3aa: CASSEGRGQETQYF; CDR3nt: TGTGCCAGCAGTGAGGGTCGCGGACAAGAGACCCAGTACTTC
j_gene: TRBJ2-6; abundance: .; d_gene: .; v_gene: TRBV11-2; CDR3aa: CASSFQGTGANVLTF; CDR3nt: TGTGCCAGCAGCTTTCAGGGGACCGGGGCCAACGTCCTGACTTTC
j_gene: TRBJ2-1; abundance: .; d_gene: .; v_gene: TRBV7-3; CDR3aa: CASSSTGNNEQFF; CDR3nt: TGTGCCAGCAGCTCGACAGGAAACAATGAGCAGTTCTTC
j_gene: TRBJ1-6; abundance: .; d_gene: .; v_gene: TRBV30; CDR3aa: CAWGSGEHSPLHF; CDR3nt: TGTGCCTGGGGGTCTGGGGAGCATTCACCCCTCCACTTT
j_gene: TRBJ1-3; abundance: .; d_gene: .; v_gene: TRBV3-1/TRBV3-2; CDR3aa: CASSQDLGNTIYF; CDR3nt: TGTGCCAGCAGCCAAGATTTAGGAAACACCATATATTTT
j_gene: TRBJ1-1; abundance: .; d_gene: .; v_gene: TRBV4-1; CDR3aa: CASSQLETVLNTEAFF; CDR3nt: TGCGCCAGCAGCCAACTTGAGACAGTACTGAACACTGAAGCTTTCTTT
j_gene: TRBJ2-5; abundance: .; d_gene: TRBD1; v_gene: TRBV5-1; CDR3aa: CASSLGDSMGTQYF; CDR3nt: TGCGCCAGCAGCTTGGGGGACAGTATGGGGACCCAGTACTTC
j_gene: TRBJ2-2; abundance: .; d_gene: TRBD2; v_gene: TRBV19; CDR3aa: CASSSGTSGGMGELFF; CDR3nt: TGTGCCAGTAGTTCTGGGACTAGCGGAGGCATGGGGGAGCTGTTTTTT
j_gene: TRBJ2-4; abundance: .; d_gene: TRBD1; v_gene: TRBV7-2; CDR3aa: CASSLGGQKNIQYF; CDR3nt: TGTGCCAGCAGCTTAGGGGGACAGAAAAACATTCAGTACTTC
j_gene: TRBJ2-2; abundance: .; d_gene: .; v_gene: TRBV4-1; CDR3aa: CASSQGGRGHTGELFF; CDR3nt: TGCGCCAGCAGCCAAGGAGGCCGGGGTCACACCGGGGAGCTGTTTTTT
j_gene: TRBJ2-1; abundance: .; d_gene: TRBD2; v_gene: TRBV6-5; CDR3aa: CASSFISSGTFF; CDR3nt: TGTGCCAGCAGTTTTATCTCTAGCGGGACGTTCTTC
j_gene: TRBJ2-5; abundance: .; d_gene: .; v_gene: TRBV23-1; CDR3aa: CASRAGQASWETQYF; CDR3nt: TGCGCCAGCAGGGCGGGGCAGGCTTCCTGGGAGACCCAGTACTTC
j_gene: TRBJ1-2; abundance: .; d_gene: .; v_gene: TRBV29-1; CDR3aa: CSVEDQEGYYTF; CDR3nt: TGCAGCGTTGAAGATCAGGAGGGGTACTACACCTTC
j_gene: TRBJ1-1; abundance: .; d_gene: .; v_gene: TRBV7-2; CDR3aa: CASSSLRVNTEAFF; CDR3nt: TGTGCCAGCAGCTCCCTACGTGTGAACACTGAAGCTTTCTTT
j_gene: TRBJ1-1; abundance: .; d_gene: .; v_gene: TRBV9; CDR3aa: CASSVDQYTEAFF; CDR3nt: TGTGCCAGCAGCGTAGATCAGTACACTGAAGCTTTCTTT
j_gene: TRBJ2-7; abundance: .; d_gene: TRBD1; v_gene: TRBV2; CDR3aa: CASRTTGFYEQYF; CDR3nt: TGTGCCAGCAGGACGACAGGGTTCTACGAGCAGTACTTC
j_gene: TRBJ1-1; abundance: .; d_gene: TRBD1; v_gene: TRBV5-1; CDR3aa: CASSLEGAYTEAFF; CDR3nt: TGCGCCAGCAGCTTGGAGGGGGCCTACACTGAAGCTTTCTTT
j_gene: TRBJ2-2; abundance: .; d_gene: .; v_gene: TRBV5-1; CDR3aa: CASMEGSNTGELFF; CDR3nt: TGCGCCAGCATGGAGGGGTCGAACACCGGGGAGCTGTTTTTT
j_gene: TRBJ1-1; abundance: few; d_gene: .; v_gene: TRBV19; CDR3aa: CASSIGLAEAFF; CDR3nt: TGTGCCAGTAGTATCGGTCTCGCTGAAGCTTTCTTT
j_gene: TRBJ2-3; abundance: .; d_gene: .; v_gene: TRBV28; CDR3aa: CASSLAVLTDTQYF; CDR3nt: TGTGCCAGCAGTTTAGCGGTTCTCACAGATACGCAGTATTTT
j_gene: TRBJ1-2; abundance: .; d_gene: .; v_gene: TRBV19; CDR3aa: CASSSGGEYGYTF; CDR3nt: TGTGCCAGTAGTAGTGGAGGGGAGTATGGCTACACCTTC
j_gene: TRBJ2-3; abundance: .; d_gene: TRBD2; v_gene: TRBV28; CDR3aa: CASPPSGIPRGTDTQYF; CDR3nt: TGTGCCAGCCCCCCTAGCGGGATTCCTCGCGGCACAGATACGCAGTATTTT